These 9 T cell receptor beta chains originate from one sample sequenced in a study of blood T cell repertoires in COVID-19. Clones were sequenced by immunoSEQ multiplex PCR, and TCRdb holds only the in-frame ones, with some missing. Seen here are 110,000 or so clones, about 83% observed once, and the top ten hold more than 2%. The source material was peripheral blood. Receptor source: a woman between 45 and 65 years old with acute or convalescent COVID-19.

This clone is a singleton in its sample. The rearrangement uses TRBV7-2 and TRBJ2-5; D gene unclear. Per the germline V gene, CDR1 is SGHTA and CDR2 is FQGNSA. This CDR3 comprises 14 residues. The V and J ends lost 1 base and 1 base respectively, with 7 bases between them. CDR3 in amino acids: CASSLDRRQETQYF. The CDR3 DNA reads as TGTGCCAGCAGCTTAGATCGTCGCCAAGAGACCCAGTACTTC.

This chain joins TRBV7-8 and TRBJ1-5; D unresolved. Germline-derived CDR1 and CDR2 are SGHVS and FQNEAQ. The CDR3 spans 16 residues. V was shortened by 6 bases and J by 2 bases, with 17 bases between the two germline ends. Here the CDR3 reads CASSYVGIGGNQPQHF. DNA of the CDR3: TGTGCCAGCAGTTATGTGGGAATCGGGGGCAATCAGCCCCAGCATTTT.

This clone was recorded only once. The chain couples TRBV5-1 to TRBJ2-1, with TRBD1 matching 8 bases. Trimming cost V 3 bases and J 3 bases; bases outside gene matches: 5. There are 15 residues in the CDR3. Germline V gene lookup returns CDR1 SGHRS and CDR2 YFSETQ. For the CDR3, the DNA is TGCGCCAGCAGCTACGGACAGGGTCTCTACAATGAGCAGTTCTTC. It codes for CASSYGQGLYNEQFF.

The rearrangement joins TRBV11-2 to TRBJ1-2; 9 nucleotides line up with TRBD1. Germline V CDR1 and CDR2: SGHAT, FQNNGV. The V gene end was trimmed by 4 bases and the J gene end by 8 bases; junction bases not matched to a gene: 5. The CDR3 spans 13 residues. CDR3 sequence reads: CASSYTGGEGYTF. The CDR3 bases are TGTGCCAGCAGCTATACAGGGGGCGAGGGCTACACCTTC.

The chain is built from TRBV23-1 and TRBJ1-1, with 7 bases fitting TRBD1. TRBV23-1 belongs to the ORF category, with a function that is uncertain. V was clipped by 1 base and J by 2 bases; unmatched bases: 4. This CDR3 region has 15 residues. Here the CDR3 reads CASSQFRGGNTEAFF. CDR3 DNA: TGCGCCAGCAGTCAATTTCGAGGGGGCAACACTGAAGCTTTCTTT.

This chain joins TRBV3-1 (or the pseudogene TRBV3-2) and TRBJ2-7, with 7 bases matching TRBD2. The ends lost 4 bases at V and 0 bases at J; junction bases unmatched: 9. The length of the CDR3 is 16 residues. The germline CDR1 and CDR2 sequences are LGHDT and YNNKEL (reference sequence). The CDR3 coding sequence is TGTGCCAGCAGCCCGAGTCGCGGGGGACTCTCCTACGAGCAGTACTTC. This encodes CASSPSRGGLSYEQYF.

In this sample, this clone turned up once. Other nucleotide sequences from this sample produce the same CDR3. This rearrangement joins TRBV7-3 to TRBJ2-2, with 9 bases aligning to TRBD1. The CDR3 extends over 14 amino acids. Germline V gene lookup returns CDR1 SGHTA and CDR2 FQGTGA. V shed 3 bases and J 5 bases; nucleotides not matched to a gene: 1. Here the CDR3 reads CASSLGQGTGELFF. DNA of the CDR3: TGTGCCAGCAGCTTGGGACAGGGAACCGGGGAGCTGTTTTTT.

CDR3 amino acids: CSASRGGVSTEAFF. The CDR3 DNA reads as TGCAGTGCTAGTAGGGGGGGCGTCAGCACTGAAGCTTTCTTT. The chain employs TRBV20-1 and TRBJ1-1; D possibly corresponds to TRBD1 (6 bases). This CDR3 comprises 14 residues. Between the trimmed V and J ends, which lost 3 bases and 4 bases, there was a span of 15 bases. Germline V gene data show CDR1 as DFQATT and CDR2 as SNEGSKA (reference sequence).

This clone was seen just once. V is TRBV11-2 and J is TRBJ2-3, with 7 positions matching TRBD1. V gave up 5 bases and J gave up 6 bases; unmatched junction bases: 2. This CDR3 is 12 amino acids long. Germline loops: CDR1 SGHAT, CDR2 FQNNGV. For the CDR3, the DNA is TGTGCCAGCAGCGGACAGGTGGATACGCAGTATTTT. This codes for CASSGQVDTQYF.